Listed here are 32 T cell receptor beta chains from one sample, sequenced in a study of shared clonotypes between healthy human individuals. Generated by immunoSEQ multiplex PCR, the TCRdb table keeps only in-frame clones and is missing some. Of about half a million clones listed, 70% to 80% are singletons. The sample was PBMCs. The receptor set was obtained from a woman in her thirties or forties in good health. Some clones in this sample may be carry-over from other donors' samples.

This rearrangement joins TRBV6-1 to TRBJ1-2; weak D call: TRBD1 (5 bases). The CDR3 loop spans 13 amino acids. Trimming removed 6 bases from V and 4 bases from J, with 12 bases in between. CDR1 MNHNS and CDR2 SASEGT come from the germline V gene. CDR3: CASSLTVFYGYTF. The CDR3 DNA sequence: TGTGCCAGCAGCTTGACAGTGTTCTATGGCTACACCTTC.

This clone was seen a few times. Other DNA sequences from this sample encode an identical CDR3 as well. The V call is TRBV5-1, the J call TRBJ2-5; tentative D call: TRBD1 (5 bases). The CDR3 spans 14 residues. Looked up from germline, CDR1 is SGHRS and CDR2 is YFSETQ. V was pared by 2 bases and J by 1 base, with 9 bases between. CDR3: CASSLGAVQETQYF. In nucleotides, the CDR3 is TGCGCCAGCAGCTTAGGGGCAGTCCAAGAGACCCAGTACTTC.

In the case of this clone: Germline and junction disagree at one end, which may indicate a read error. V gene TRBV30 combines with J gene TRBJ2-5; D not certain. There are 10 residues in the CDR3. Germline V gene data show CDR1 as GTSNPN and CDR2 as SVGIG (reference sequence). CDR3 bases: TGTGCCTGGAGAAAAGAGATCCAGTACTTC. Encoded protein: CAWRKEIQYF. The full variable domain, completed using reference TRBV30 and TRBJ2-5, is SQTIHQWPATLVQPVGSPLSLECTVEGTSNPNLYWYRQAAGRGLQLLFYSVGIGQISSEVPQNLSASRPQDRQFILSSKKLLLSDSGFYLCAWRKEIQYFGPGTRLLVL.

This sequence joins TRBV7-8 and TRBJ2-7; tentative D call: TRBD2 (6 bases). Germline V gene lookup returns CDR1 SGHVS and CDR2 FQNEAQ. This CDR3 region has 17 residues. V was shortened by 5 bases and J by 1 base, with 21 bases between the two germline ends. The CDR3 bases are TGTGCCAGCAGCACGCGGGGCCAACGGCTAAGTTCCTACGAGCAGTACTTC. Protein sequence: CASSTRGQRLSSYEQYF.

The chain recombines TRBV5-4 with TRBJ2-1; D is undetermined. The CDR3 runs 17 residues. Per the germline V gene, CDR1 is SGHNT and CDR2 is YYREEE (reference sequence). The V end lost 2 bases, the J end lost 0 bases, and 15 bases lay between the germline ends. CDR3: CASSFRRITSSYNEQFF. The DNA of the CDR3 is TGTGCCAGCAGCTTCCGAAGGATAACTTCCTCCTACAATGAGCAGTTCTTC. Variable domain in full (rest from reference TRBV5-4 and TRBJ2-1): ETGVTQSPTHLIKTRGQQVTLRCSSQSGHNTVSWYQQALGQGPQFIFQYYREEENGRGNFPPRFSGLQFPNYSSELNVNALELDDSALYLCASSFRRITSSYNEQFFGPGTRLTVL.

CDR3 region: CAISGAGGLYEQYF. As DNA, the CDR3 is TGTGCCATCAGTGGGGCGGGAGGTCTCTACGAGCAGTACTTC. V usage is TRBV10-3 and J usage is TRBJ2-7; 8 bases are a match to TRBD2. Germline lookup yields CDR1 ENHRY and CDR2 SYGVKD. The CDR3 has 14 amino acids. Trimming removed 4 bases from V and 3 bases from J; junction bases left unmatched: 5.

The table lists this clone with many counts. The chain combines TRBV28 with TRBJ2-7; D not resolved. Trimming took 5 bases from V and 2 from J, leaving 10 bases between them. This CDR3 is built from 13 residues. CDR1 is MDHEN and CDR2 is SYDVKM in the germline V gene. The CDR3 nucleotides are TGTGCCAGCAGTAACTTAGCAACCTACGAGCAGTACTTC. Translated, it gives CASSNLATYEQYF.

The rearrangement links TRBV13 to TRBJ2-1; 10 bases map to TRBD2. The germline V gene encodes CDR1 PRHDT and CDR2 FYEKMQ (reference sequence). The CDR3 contains 15 residues. J was trimmed by 4 bases and V by 5 bases; bases with no gene match: 5. The CDR3 protein is CASSVRTSGYNEQFF. The DNA of the CDR3 is TGTGCCAGCAGCGTCCGGACTAGCGGTTACAATGAGCAGTTCTTC.

V and J are TRBV10-1 and TRBJ1-2; a weak D match, TRBD1 (5 bases). Germline values: CDR1 WNHNN, CDR2 SYGVQD (reference sequence). The ends were cut back, 5 bases at V and 4 bases at J, with 11 bases in the middle. This CDR3 is built from 13 residues. CDR3: CASSPSGLYGYTF. CDR3 sequence (DNA): TGCGCCAGCAGTCCCTCAGGGCTCTATGGCTACACCTTC.

In its sample, this clone was seen once. V is TRBV4-3 and J is TRBJ1-5; the D is unclear. Per germline, CDR1 LGHNA and CDR2 YSLEER. Trimming took 2 bases from V and 2 from J, leaving 10 bases between them. The CDR3 has 15 amino acids. The CDR3 is CASSQWGFGNQPQHF. The DNA of the CDR3 is TGCGCCAGCAGCCAATGGGGATTTGGCAATCAGCCCCAGCATTTT.

V gene TRBV29-1 combines with J gene TRBJ2-7; 8 bases are a match to TRBD2. The CDR3 has 12 residues. Trimming cost V 6 bases and J 7 bases; bases outside gene matches: 8. Germline lookup yields CDR1 SQVTM and CDR2 ANQGSEA. The CDR3 region has the DNA TGCAGCGTGGGACGGGAGGGGAGGGAGCAGTACTTC. The encoded protein is CSVGREGREQYF.

The genes are TRBV28 and TRBJ1-5, with 7 bases aligning to TRBD1. V shed 5 bases, J shed 2 bases, and the junction held 12 bases outside the gene matches. Germline V gene data show CDR1 as MDHEN and CDR2 as SYDVKM. The CDR3 length is 17 residues. DNA for the CDR3: TGTGCCAGCAGTCTCAGGGGGGAGACAGTAGGCAATCAGCCCCAGCATTTT. Translating it yields CASSLRGETVGNQPQHF. Full variable domain (remainder filled in from reference TRBV28 and TRBJ1-5): DVKVTQSSRYLVKRTGEKVFLECVQDMDHENMFWYRQDPGLGLRLIYFSYDVKMKEKGDIPEGYSVSREKKERFSLILESASTNQTSMYLCASSLRGETVGNQPQHFGDGTRLSIL.

V is TRBV7-3 and J is TRBJ2-1; tentatively, D is TRBD1 (5 bases). The CDR3 totals 14 residues. The V gene lost 5 bases and the J gene lost 6 bases, with 14 bases spanning the gap. Looked up from germline, CDR1 is SGHTA and CDR2 is FQGTGA. CDR3 DNA sequence: TGTGCCAGCAGCCCCAACCTGCAGGGCAATGAGCAGTTCTTC. Translated: CASSPNLQGNEQFF.

This clone showed up many times. The chain combines TRBV10-1 with TRBJ2-7; D is perhaps TRBD1 (5 bases). The germline V gene has CDR1 WNHNN and CDR2 SYGVQD (reference sequence). V shed 1 base and J shed 0 bases, with 13 bases lying between them. There are 16 residues in the CDR3. CDR3 amino acids: CASSEYPDTNSYEQYF. CDR3 DNA: TGCGCCAGCAGTGAGTATCCGGACACGAACTCCTACGAGCAGTACTTC.

J is TRBJ2-2 and V is TRBV2; D call uncertain. This CDR3 is 14 amino acids long. CDR1 is SNHLY, CDR2 FYNNEI, per germline. Trimming pared 8 bases from V and 6 bases from J, leaving 16 bases between. For the CDR3, the DNA is TGTGCCAGCGTTAGGACCCCAACCGCCGGGGAGCTGTTTTTT. Translating it yields CASVRTPTAGELFF.

The CDR3 loop reads CASSPGVGGYGYTF. The DNA of the CDR3 is TGTGCCAGCAGCCCCGGGGTTGGGGGCTATGGCTACACCTTC. This chain uses TRBV9 with TRBJ1-2; D might be TRBD1 (5 bases). Trimming cost V 4 bases and J 4 bases, with 14 bases left between them. The CDR3 loop spans 14 amino acids. Germline CDR1 is SGDLS and CDR2 is YYNGEE. Filled out from reference TRBV9 and TRBJ1-2, the complete variable domain reads DSGVTQTPKHLITATGQRVTLRCSPRSGDLSVYWYQQSLDQGLQFLIQYYNGEERAKGNILERFSAQQFPDLHSELNLSSLELGDSALYFCASSPGVGGYGYTFGSGTRLTVV.

V gene TRBV27 combines with J gene TRBJ2-2; a weak D match, TRBD2 (5 bases). Germline V gene lookup returns CDR1 MNHEY and CDR2 SMNVEV (reference sequence). The V and J ends lost 4 bases and 6 bases respectively, with 9 bases between them. The CDR3 sequence is 13 residues long. This chain's CDR3 is CASSSGLAGELFF. The DNA for the CDR3 is TGTGCCAGCAGTTCCGGACTGGCCGGGGAGCTGTTTTTT.

Concerning this clone: This likely traces to a read error, being one base from a far larger clone. V is TRBV9 and J is TRBJ2-3, with 7 bases identical to TRBD2. The CDR3 has 18 amino acids. Germline CDR1 SGDLS, CDR2 YYNGEE. V was clipped by 0 bases and J by 2 bases; unmatched bases: 12. The CDR3 region has the DNA TGTGCCAGCAGCGTAGCTGGTGGGGCTAGCGGACTCACAGATACGCAGTATTTT. Encoded protein: CASSVAGGASGLTDTQYF.

This rearrangement joins TRBV7-9 to TRBJ2-1, with D perhaps TRBD2 (6 bases). This CDR3 is built from 17 residues. Looked up from germline, CDR1 is SEHNR and CDR2 is FQNEAQ (reference sequence). V gave up 3 bases and J gave up 1 base, with 16 bases separating them. CDR3 loop: CASSFTPGDWSYNEQFF. The CDR3 DNA follows: TGTGCCAGCAGCTTTACGCCGGGGGATTGGTCCTACAATGAGCAGTTCTTC.

The gene calls are TRBV5-1 and TRBJ2-2; 7 nucleotides align to TRBD2. This CDR3 spans 14 amino acids. After removal of 6 bases from V and 3 bases from J, the junction contained 5 bases not matched to a gene. In germline, CDR1 is SGHRS, CDR2 YFSETQ. The CDR3 region has the DNA TGCGCCAGCACCCCCCGGGGGGACACCGGGGAGCTGTTTTTT. Translating gives CASTPRGDTGELFF.

This clone has only one observation. This rearrangement joins TRBV7-2 to TRBJ1-2, with TRBD1 matching 10 bases. V was pared by 4 bases and J by 6 bases, with 2 bases of the junction left unmatched. Per germline, CDR1 SGHTA and CDR2 FQGNSA. The CDR3 is 13 residues long. The CDR3 DNA reads as TGTGCCAGCAGCTGGGACAGGGGAAATGGCTACACCTTC. As protein: CASSWDRGNGYTF.

J is TRBJ1-1 and V is TRBV7-9, with no clear D. Between the trimmed V and J ends, which lost 1 base and 5 bases, there was a span of 8 bases. This CDR3 spans 13 amino acids. The V gene's germline CDR1 is SEHNR and CDR2 FQNEAQ (reference sequence). CDR3 loop: CASSLDWETEAFF. The CDR3 DNA follows: TGTGCCAGCAGCTTAGATTGGGAAACTGAAGCTTTCTTT.

V is TRBV9 and J is TRBJ2-7; 8 nucleotides agree with TRBD2. Losses at the gene ends were 0 bases for V and 5 bases for J; bases not matched to a gene: 10. The CDR3 runs to 16 residues. Germline CDR1 is SGDLS and CDR2 is YYNGEE. CDR3: CASSVELSGSLDEQYF. CDR3 nucleotides: TGTGCCAGCAGCGTAGAGTTGAGCGGGAGTCTCGACGAGCAGTACTTC.

This clone came up once. This rearrangement joins TRBV2 to TRBJ2-6; D remains unclear. Germline CDR1 and CDR2: SNHLY and FYNNEI. V was cut by 7 bases and J by 0 bases, with 13 bases left in between. This CDR3 is built from 16 residues. The CDR3 sequence: CASKREPLSGANVLTF. As DNA, the CDR3 is TGTGCCAGCAAACGTGAGCCCCTCTCTGGGGCCAACGTCCTGACTTTC.

This clone was found once. This chain joins TRBV7-9 and TRBJ2-2, with TRBD1 matching over 9 bases. Germline V gene lookup returns CDR1 SEHNR and CDR2 FQNEAQ (reference sequence). The V and J ends lost 5 bases and 6 bases, in that order; junction bases with no gene match: 1. The CDR3 is 13 amino acids. CDR3 coding DNA: TGTGCCAGCAGCAGACAGGGGGCCGGGGAGCTGTTTTTT. As protein: CASSRQGAGELFF.

Remarks on this clone: Other nucleotide sequences in the sample specify the same CDR3. The rearrangement uses TRBV6-1 and TRBJ2-7; no definite D call. This CDR3 comprises 12 residues. V was clipped by 3 bases and J by 2 bases, with 5 bases between them. Germline V gene lookup returns CDR1 MNHNS and CDR2 SASEGT. In DNA form, the CDR3 reads TGTGCCAGCAGTGACGGAACCTACGAGCAGTACTTC. Amino acids: CASSDGTYEQYF.

The V call is TRBV21-1, the J call TRBJ2-7. TRBV21-1 is reported as a pseudogene. The CDR3 has 16 residues. CDR3 residues: CASSSPEGGECYEQYF. CDR3 bases: TGTGCCAGCAGCAGCCCCGAGGGGGGAGAGTGCTACGAGCAGTACTTC.

This clone has just one count. V usage is TRBV30 and J usage is TRBJ1-2; 9 bases are a match to TRBD1. Germline V gives CDR1 GTSNPN, CDR2 SVGIG (reference sequence). V dropped 4 bases and J dropped 7; count of bases not matched to a gene: 10. This CDR3 region has 14 residues. The CDR3 spells CAWTSWDRVSGYTF. The CDR3, as DNA: TGTGCCTGGACTTCTTGGGACAGGGTCTCTGGCTACACCTTC.

V usage is TRBV6-1 and J usage is TRBJ2-1, with a tentative D call TRBD1 (5 bases). Trimming stripped 0 bases from V and 4 bases from J, with 10 bases between. Germline V gene lookup returns CDR1 MNHNS and CDR2 SASEGT. The CDR3 is 15 amino acids. The CDR3 protein is CASSEASGQYNEQFF. The DNA of the CDR3 is TGTGCCAGCAGTGAAGCATCAGGGCAGTACAATGAGCAGTTCTTC.

As regards this clone: This likely reflects a read error, since a far larger clone is one base away. The genes are TRBV30 and TRBJ2-6; no reliable D call. Trimming left V 2 bases short and J 4 bases short, with 15 bases between. The CDR3 length is 16 residues. CDR1 is GTSNPN, CDR2 SVGIG, per germline (reference sequence). This CDR3 is CAWSRVGSVGANVLTF. The CDR3 nucleotides read TGTGCCTGGAGTCGCGTCGGGTCCGTCGGGGCCAACGTCCTGACTTTC.

The V gene is TRBV18, the J gene TRBJ1-1; D remains unclear. V shed 4 bases and J shed 7 bases, with 13 bases lying between them. Per the germline V gene, CDR1 is KGHSH and CDR2 is LQKENI. This CDR3 is built from 13 residues. In DNA, the CDR3 is TGTGCCAGCTCACAACAGCTGAACGGTGAAGCTTTCTTT. It encodes CASSQQLNGEAFF.

V gene TRBV19 combines with J gene TRBJ2-7; D remains unclear. V gave up 5 bases and J gave up 3 bases, with 17 bases separating them. The CDR3 length is 15 residues. CDR1 and CDR2 (germline): LNHDA, SQIVND (reference sequence). The DNA for the CDR3 is TGTGCCAGTAGTCCACCAGGAGCCTACCTCTACGAGCAGTACTTC. It translates to CASSPPGAYLYEQYF.